The rows below give T cell receptor beta chains drawn from one sample of a study of blood T cell repertoires in COVID-19. Using immunoSEQ multiplex PCR, the repertoire was profiled, and TCRdb retains in-frame clones only, with some absent. The table records fewer than 200,000 clones, 80% to 85% of them present only once. The sample comprised peripheral blood. These receptors were collected from a woman in her 70s with COVID-19, enrolled during active disease. Both conserved end residues are part of each CDR3. D genes are given only for firm matches. Rows may omit the clone size; those that give it use once, few, many or a size class.

V	J	D	size	CDR3	DNA
TRBV4-1	TRBJ1-2	-	-	CASSQGSGYGYTF	TGCGCCAGCAGCCAAGGCTCCGGCTATGGCTACACCTTC
TRBV4-3	TRBJ2-7	TRBD1	-	CASSLDRGKNEQYF	TGCGCCAGCAGTCTAGACAGGGGTAAGAACGAGCAGTACTTC
TRBV6-5	TRBJ2-3	-	-	CASSYTAITVDTQYF	TGTGCCAGCAGTTACACCGCAATTACAGTGGATACGCAGTATTTT
TRBV7-2	TRBJ2-7	-	-	CASSFSGYGGEQYF	TGTGCCAGCAGCTTCTCGGGGTACGGAGGAGAGCAGTACTTC
TRBV2	TRBJ1-2	-	-	CASSERLRGGIGYTF	TGTGCCAGCAGTGAACGGTTAAGGGGAGGAATAGGCTACACCTTC
TRBV4-3	TRBJ1-4	TRBD1	few	CASSPSVTGGVGKLFF	TGCGCCAGCAGCCCCTCAGTGACAGGGGGGGTTGGAAAACTGTTTTTT
TRBV7-8	TRBJ2-2	-	-	CASSGQAPTSAYDTGELFF	TGTGCCAGCAGCGGACAGGCCCCGACTAGCGCATACGACACCGGGGAGCTGTTTTTT
TRBV28	TRBJ2-7	TRBD2	-	CASSSLPSGSYEQYF	TGTGCCAGCAGTTCACTCCCTAGCGGCTCCTACGAGCAGTACTTC
TRBV5-6	TRBJ1-3	-	once	CASSLSGNTIYF	TGTGCCAGCAGCCTTTCTGGAAACACCATATATTTT
TRBV30	TRBJ1-6	TRBD1	-	CAWIRDRDNSPLHF	TGTGCCTGGATCAGGGACAGGGATAATTCACCCCTCCACTTT
TRBV27	TRBJ1-4	-	-	CASSSDGSPEKLFF	TGTGCCAGCAGTTCAGACGGGTCCCCGGAAAAACTGTTTTTT
TRBV28	TRBJ2-7	TRBD2	-	CASNGRNTQFYEQYF	TGTGCCAGCAACGGGAGGAACACGCAGTTCTACGAGCAGTACTTC
TRBV27	TRBJ2-1	TRBD1	-	CASRRDRGNEQFF	TGTGCCAGCAGAAGGGACAGGGGCAATGAGCAGTTCTTC
TRBV7-2	TRBJ2-7	-	-	CASSLARVNEQYF	TGTGCCAGCAGCTTAGCCAGGGTCAACGAGCAGTACTTC
TRBV18	TRBJ2-5	TRBD1	-	CASSPPGTGDEETQYF	TGTGCCAGCTCACCACCGGGGACAGGGGACGAGGAGACCCAGTACTTC
TRBV28	TRBJ1-3	-	-	CASITDMGNTIYF	TGTGCCAGCATAACGGACATGGGAAACACCATATATTTT
TRBV1	TRBJ2-5	-	-	CTSSQDSANTLAGPCRETQYF	TGCACCAGCAGCCAAGATTCAGCGAATACACTAGCGGGCCCTTGTAGGGAGACCCAGTACTTC
TRBV27	TRBJ2-1	TRBD1	-	CASSITGGNEQFF	TGTGCCAGCAGTATCACAGGGGGCAATGAGCAGTTCTTC
TRBV5-1	TRBJ2-1	-	-	CASRPLAQSYNEQFF	TGCGCCAGCAGGCCCTTGGCCCAATCCTACAATGAGCAGTTCTTC
TRBV5-6	TRBJ2-7	TRBD1	-	CASTLGAGGDEQYF	TGTGCCAGCACCCTGGGGGCAGGGGGTGATGAGCAGTACTTC
TRBV9	TRBJ2-1	-	-	CASSVMGASYNEQFF	TGTGCCAGCAGCGTAATGGGGGCCTCGTACAATGAGCAGTTCTTC
TRBV19	TRBJ2-3	-	-	CASSARVTDTQYF	TGTGCCAGTAGTGCCAGGGTCACAGATACGCAGTATTTT
TRBV28	TRBJ2-7	-	-	CASSPDDSSYEQYF	TGTGCCAGCAGTCCTGACGACTCCAGCTACGAGCAGTACTTC
TRBV28	TRBJ1-5	TRBD1	-	CASSQQGANQPQHF	TGTGCCAGCAGCCAACAGGGGGCGAATCAGCCCCAGCATTTT